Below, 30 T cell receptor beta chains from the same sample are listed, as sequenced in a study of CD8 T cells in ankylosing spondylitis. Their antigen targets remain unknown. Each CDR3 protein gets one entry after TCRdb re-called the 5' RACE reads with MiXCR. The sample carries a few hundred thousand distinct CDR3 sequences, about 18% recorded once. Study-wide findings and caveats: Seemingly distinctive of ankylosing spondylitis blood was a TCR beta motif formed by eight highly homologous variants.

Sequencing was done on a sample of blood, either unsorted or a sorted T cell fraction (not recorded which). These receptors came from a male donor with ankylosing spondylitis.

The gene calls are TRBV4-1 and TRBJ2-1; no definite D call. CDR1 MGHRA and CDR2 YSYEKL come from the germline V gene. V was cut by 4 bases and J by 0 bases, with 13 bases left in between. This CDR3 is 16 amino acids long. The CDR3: CASSPQWPSSYNEQFF. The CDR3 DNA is TGCGCCAGCAGCCCCCAATGGCCCAGCTCCTACAATGAGCAGTTCTTC.

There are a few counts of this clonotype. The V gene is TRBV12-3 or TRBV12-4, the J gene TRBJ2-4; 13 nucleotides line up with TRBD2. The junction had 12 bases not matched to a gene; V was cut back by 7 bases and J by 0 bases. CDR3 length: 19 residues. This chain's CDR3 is CASTPLGLAGDLAKNIQYF. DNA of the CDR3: TGTGCCAGCACCCCACTCGGACTAGCGGGGGACCTAGCCAAAAACATTCAGTACTTC.

The chain's CDR3 is CSTHIDTEAFF. CDR3 in DNA: TGCAGCACCCATATTGACACTGAAGCTTTCTTT. V gene TRBV29-1 combines with J gene TRBJ1-1, with no clear D. The CDR3 is 11 amino acids. CDR1 SQVTM and CDR2 ANQGSEA come from the germline V gene. V lost 8 bases and J lost 3, with 10 bases in between.

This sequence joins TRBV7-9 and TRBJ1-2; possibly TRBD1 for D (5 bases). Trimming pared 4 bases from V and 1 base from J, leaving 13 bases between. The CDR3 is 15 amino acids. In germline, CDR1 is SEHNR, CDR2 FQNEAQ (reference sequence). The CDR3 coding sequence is TGTGCCAGCAGCTCACCTTGGACACTTAACTATGGCTACACCTTC. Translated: CASSSPWTLNYGYTF. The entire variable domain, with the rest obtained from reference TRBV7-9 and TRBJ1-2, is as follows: DTGVSQNPRHKITKRGQNVTFRCDPISEHNRLYWYRQTLGQGPEFLTYFQNEAQLEKSRLLSDRFSAERPKGSFSTLEIQRTEQGDSAMYLCASSSPWTLNYGYTFGSGTRLTVV.

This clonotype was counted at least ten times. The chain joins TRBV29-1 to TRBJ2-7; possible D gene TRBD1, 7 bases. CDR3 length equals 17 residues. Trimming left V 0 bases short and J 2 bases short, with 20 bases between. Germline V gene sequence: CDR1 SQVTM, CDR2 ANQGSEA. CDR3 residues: CSVEDPESGGLTYEQYF. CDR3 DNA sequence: TGCAGCGTTGAAGATCCGGAGTCAGGGGGGCTGACCTACGAGCAGTACTTC.

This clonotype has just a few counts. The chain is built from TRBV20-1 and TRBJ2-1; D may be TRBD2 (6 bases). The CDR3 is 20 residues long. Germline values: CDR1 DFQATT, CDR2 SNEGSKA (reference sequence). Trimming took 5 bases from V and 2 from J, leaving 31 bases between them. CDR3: CSAARPRESNLVGTYNEQFF. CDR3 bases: TGCAGTGCTGCCCGCCCCCGGGAGTCGAATTTGGTCGGTACCTACAATGAGCAGTTCTTC.

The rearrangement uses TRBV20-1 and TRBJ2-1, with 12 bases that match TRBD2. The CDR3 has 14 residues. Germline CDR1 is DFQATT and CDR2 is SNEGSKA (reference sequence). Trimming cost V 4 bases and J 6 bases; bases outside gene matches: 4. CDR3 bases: TGCAGTGCTAAGGGGACTAGCGGGCCCAATGAGCAGTTCTTC. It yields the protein CSAKGTSGPNEQFF.

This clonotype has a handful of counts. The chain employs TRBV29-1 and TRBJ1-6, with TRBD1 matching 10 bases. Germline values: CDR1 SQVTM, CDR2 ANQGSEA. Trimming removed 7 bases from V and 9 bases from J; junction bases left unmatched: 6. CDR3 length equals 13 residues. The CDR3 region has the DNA TGCAGCGGAAGACAGGGGGCGATTTCACCCCTCCACTTT. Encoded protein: CSGRQGAISPLHF.

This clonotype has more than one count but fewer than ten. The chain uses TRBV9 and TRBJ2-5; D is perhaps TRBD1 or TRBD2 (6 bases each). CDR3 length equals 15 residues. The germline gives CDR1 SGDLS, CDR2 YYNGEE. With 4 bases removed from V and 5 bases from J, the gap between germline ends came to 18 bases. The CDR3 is CASSTGGGLRETQYF. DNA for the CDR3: TGTGCCAGCAGCACAGGAGGGGGGCTGAGGGAGACCCAGTACTTC. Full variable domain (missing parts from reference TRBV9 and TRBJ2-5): DSGVTQTPKHLITATGQRVTLRCSPRSGDLSVYWYQQSLDQGLQFLIQYYNGEERAKGNILERFSAQQFPDLHSELNLSSLELGDSALYFCASSTGGGLRETQYFGPGTRLLVL.

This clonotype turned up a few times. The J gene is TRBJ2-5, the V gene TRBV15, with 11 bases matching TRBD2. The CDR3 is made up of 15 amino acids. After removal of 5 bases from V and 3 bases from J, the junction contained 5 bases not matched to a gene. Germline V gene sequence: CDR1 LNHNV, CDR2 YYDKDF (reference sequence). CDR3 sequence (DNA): TGTGCCACCAGCTTTGGACTAGCGGGCGAAGAGACCCAGTACTTC. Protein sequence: CATSFGLAGEETQYF.

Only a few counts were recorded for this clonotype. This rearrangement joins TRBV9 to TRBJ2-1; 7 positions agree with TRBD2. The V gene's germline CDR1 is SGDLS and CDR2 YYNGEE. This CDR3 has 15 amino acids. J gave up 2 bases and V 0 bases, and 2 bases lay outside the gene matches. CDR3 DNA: TGTGCCAGCAGCGTAGTTGCGGGGGCCTACAATGAGCAGTTCTTC. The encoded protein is CASSVVAGAYNEQFF.

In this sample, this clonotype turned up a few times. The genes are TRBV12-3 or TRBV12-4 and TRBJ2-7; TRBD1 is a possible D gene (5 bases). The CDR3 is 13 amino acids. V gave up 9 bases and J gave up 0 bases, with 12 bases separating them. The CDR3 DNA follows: TGTGCCAGTCTGGGGCAGATCTCCTACGAGCAGTACTTC. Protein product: CASLGQISYEQYF.

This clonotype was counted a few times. CDR3 DNA: TGTGCCAGCAGCCTTAGCGGGAGGTACAATGAGCAGTTCTTC. It is translated as CASSLSGRYNEQFF. The chain joins TRBV6-2 or TRBV6-3 to TRBJ2-1, with 10 bases aligning to TRBD2. CDR3 length: 14 residues. Germline values: CDR1 MNHEY, CDR2 SVGEGT. The V segment lost 6 bases and the J segment 4 bases; nucleotides outside the gene matches: 3.

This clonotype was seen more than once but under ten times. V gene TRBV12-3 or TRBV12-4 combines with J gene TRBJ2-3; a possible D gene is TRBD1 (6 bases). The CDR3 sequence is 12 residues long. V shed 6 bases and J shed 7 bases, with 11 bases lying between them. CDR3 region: CASSPTGNTQYF. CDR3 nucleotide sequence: TGTGCCAGCAGCCCCACAGGGAATACGCAGTATTTT.

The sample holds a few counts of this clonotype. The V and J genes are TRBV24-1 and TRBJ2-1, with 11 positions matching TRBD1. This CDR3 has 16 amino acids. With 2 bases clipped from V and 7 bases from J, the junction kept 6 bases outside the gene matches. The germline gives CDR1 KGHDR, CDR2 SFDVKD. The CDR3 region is CATSDYGQGARNEQFF. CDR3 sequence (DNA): TGTGCCACCAGTGATTACGGACAGGGGGCTAGAAATGAGCAGTTCTTC.

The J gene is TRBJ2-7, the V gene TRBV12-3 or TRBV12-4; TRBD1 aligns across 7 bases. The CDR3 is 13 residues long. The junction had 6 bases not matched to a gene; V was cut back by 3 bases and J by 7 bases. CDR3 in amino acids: CASSFGRGQEQYF. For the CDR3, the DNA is TGTGCCAGCAGTTTCGGTAGGGGGCAAGAGCAGTACTTC.

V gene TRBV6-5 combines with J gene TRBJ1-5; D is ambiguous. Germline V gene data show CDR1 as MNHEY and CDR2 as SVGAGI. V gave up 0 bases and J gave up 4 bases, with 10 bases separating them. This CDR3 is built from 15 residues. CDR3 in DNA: TGTGCCAGCAGTTACTCTGGGGAAGGTAATCAGCCCCAGCATTTT. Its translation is CASSYSGEGNQPQHF.

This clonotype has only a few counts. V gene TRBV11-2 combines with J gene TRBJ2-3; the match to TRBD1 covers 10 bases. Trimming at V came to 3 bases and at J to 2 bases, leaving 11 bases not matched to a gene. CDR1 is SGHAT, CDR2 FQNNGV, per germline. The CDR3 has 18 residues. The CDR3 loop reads CASSFLSLTGGFTDTQYF. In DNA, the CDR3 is TGTGCCAGCAGCTTCCTCTCTCTGACAGGGGGCTTCACAGATACGCAGTATTTT.

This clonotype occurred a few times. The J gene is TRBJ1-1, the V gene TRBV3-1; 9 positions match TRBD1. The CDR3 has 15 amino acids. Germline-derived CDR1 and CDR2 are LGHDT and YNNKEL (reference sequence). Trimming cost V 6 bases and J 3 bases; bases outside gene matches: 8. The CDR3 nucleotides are TGTGCCAGCAGTCACCCGGGACAGGGCTACACTGAAGCTTTCTTT. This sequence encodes CASSHPGQGYTEAFF.

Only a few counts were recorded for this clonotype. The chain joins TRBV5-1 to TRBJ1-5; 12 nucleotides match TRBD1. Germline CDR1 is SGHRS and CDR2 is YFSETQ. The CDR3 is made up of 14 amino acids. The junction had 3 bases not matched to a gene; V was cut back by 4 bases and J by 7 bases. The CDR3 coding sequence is TGCGCCAGCAGCCCGGGACAGGGGGCACAGCCCCAGCATTTT. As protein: CASSPGQGAQPQHF.

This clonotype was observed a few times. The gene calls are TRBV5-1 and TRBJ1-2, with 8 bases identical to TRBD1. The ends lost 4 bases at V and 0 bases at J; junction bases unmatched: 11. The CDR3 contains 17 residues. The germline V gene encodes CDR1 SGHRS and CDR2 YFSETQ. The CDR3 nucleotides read TGCGCCAGCAGCACACCGGACAGGGTTCCGCCTAACTATGGCTACACCTTC. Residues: CASSTPDRVPPNYGYTF.

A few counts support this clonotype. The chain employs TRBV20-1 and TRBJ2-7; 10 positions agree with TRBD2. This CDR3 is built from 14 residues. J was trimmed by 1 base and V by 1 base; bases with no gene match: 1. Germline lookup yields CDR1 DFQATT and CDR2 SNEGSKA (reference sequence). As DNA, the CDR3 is TGCAGTGCTAGAGGGACTAGCGGATCCTACGAGCAGTACTTC. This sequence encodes CSARGTSGSYEQYF.

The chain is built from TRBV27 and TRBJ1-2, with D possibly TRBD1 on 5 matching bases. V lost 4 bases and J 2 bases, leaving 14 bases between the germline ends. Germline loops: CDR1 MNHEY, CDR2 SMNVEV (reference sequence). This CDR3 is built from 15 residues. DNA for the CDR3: TGTGCCAGCAGTTCCAAAGAGACAGAAAACTATGGCTACACCTTC. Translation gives CASSSKETENYGYTF.

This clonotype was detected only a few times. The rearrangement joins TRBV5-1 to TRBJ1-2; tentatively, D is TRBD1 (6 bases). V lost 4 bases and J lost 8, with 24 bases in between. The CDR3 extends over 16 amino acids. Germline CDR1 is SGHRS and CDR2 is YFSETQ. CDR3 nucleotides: TGCGCCAGCAGCCCACTGGCCGGGGGACAACAGTGGGGCTACACCTTC. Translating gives CASSPLAGGQQWGYTF. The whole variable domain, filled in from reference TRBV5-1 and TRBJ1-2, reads KAGVTQTPRYLIKTRGQQVTLSCSPISGHRSVSWYQQTPGQGLQFLFEYFSETQRNKGNFPGRFSGRQFSNSRSEMNVSTLELGDSALYLCASSPLAGGQQWGYTFGSGTRLTVV.

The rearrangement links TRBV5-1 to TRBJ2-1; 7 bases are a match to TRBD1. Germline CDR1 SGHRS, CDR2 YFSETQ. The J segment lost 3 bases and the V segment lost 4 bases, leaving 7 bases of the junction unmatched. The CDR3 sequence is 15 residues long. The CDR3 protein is CASSVDRVSYNEQFF. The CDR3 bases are TGCGCCAGCAGCGTAGACAGGGTGAGCTACAATGAGCAGTTCTTC.

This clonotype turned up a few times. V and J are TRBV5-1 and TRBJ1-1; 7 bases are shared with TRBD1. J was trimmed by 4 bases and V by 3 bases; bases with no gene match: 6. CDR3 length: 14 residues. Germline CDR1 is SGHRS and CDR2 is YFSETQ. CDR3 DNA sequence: TGCGCCAGCAGCTCAGAAGGGGGCATCACTGAAGCTTTCTTT. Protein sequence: CASSSEGGITEAFF.

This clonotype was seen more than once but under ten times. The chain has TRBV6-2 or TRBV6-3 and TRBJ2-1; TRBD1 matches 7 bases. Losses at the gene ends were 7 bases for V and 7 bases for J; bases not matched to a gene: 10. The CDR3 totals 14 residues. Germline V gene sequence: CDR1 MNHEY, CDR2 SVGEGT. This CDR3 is CASKSQTGINEQFF. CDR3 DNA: TGTGCCAGCAAAAGTCAGACAGGGATTAATGAGCAGTTCTTC.

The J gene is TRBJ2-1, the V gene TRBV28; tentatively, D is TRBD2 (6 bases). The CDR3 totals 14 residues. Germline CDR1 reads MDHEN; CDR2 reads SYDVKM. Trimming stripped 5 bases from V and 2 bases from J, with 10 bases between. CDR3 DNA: TGTGCCAGCAGTAGGGACTTCGCCTACAATGAGCAGTTCTTC. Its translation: CASSRDFAYNEQFF.

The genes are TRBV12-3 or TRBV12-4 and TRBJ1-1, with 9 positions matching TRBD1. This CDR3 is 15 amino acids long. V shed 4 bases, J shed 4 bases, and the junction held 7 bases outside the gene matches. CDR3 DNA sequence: TGTGCCAGCAGTTCCGGGACAGGGAGCTCCACTGAAGCTTTCTTT. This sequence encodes CASSSGTGSSTEAFF.

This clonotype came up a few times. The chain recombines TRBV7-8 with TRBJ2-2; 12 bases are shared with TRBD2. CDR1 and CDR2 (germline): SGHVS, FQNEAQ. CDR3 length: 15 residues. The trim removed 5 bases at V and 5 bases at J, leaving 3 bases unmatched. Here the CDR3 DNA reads TGTGCCAGCAGCCACACTAGCGGGGGGACCGGGGAGCTGTTTTTT. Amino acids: CASSHTSGGTGELFF.